This is a list of T cell receptor beta chains from one sample in a study of blood T cell repertoires in COVID-19. Sequenced by immunoSEQ multiplex PCR; TCRdb stores in-frame clones only, minus some. The sample gives over 250,000 clones, about 90% of which show up once; approximately 2.5% is in the top ten. The sample consisted of peripheral blood. The receptor set was obtained from a person under 30 with COVID-19, enrolled during active disease. Each CDR3 is given with its conserved first and last residue. A D gene is named only where the DNA matches it firmly. Rows give clone size only sometimes, using once, few, many, or a class for an expanded clone.

clone size: -
D gene: TRBD1
V gene: TRBV23-1
J gene: TRBJ2-1
CDR3 protein: CASSQPGTDLDNEQFF
CDR3 DNA: TGCGCCAGCAGTCAACCCGGGACAGATCTTGACAATGAGCAGTTCTTC

clone size: -
D gene: TRBD1
V gene: TRBV2
J gene: TRBJ1-5
CDR3 protein: CASSAGQGNQPQHF
CDR3 DNA: TGTGCCAGCAGTGCCGGACAGGGCAATCAGCCCCAGCATTTT

clone size: -
D gene: TRBD1
V gene: TRBV4-1
J gene: TRBJ2-7
CDR3 protein: CASSQEGTGNEQYF
CDR3 DNA: TGCGCCAGCAGCCAAGAAGGGACAGGGAACGAGCAGTACTTC

clone size: -
D gene: -
V gene: TRBV2
J gene: TRBJ1-2
CDR3 protein: CASSGAVRLYGYTF
CDR3 DNA: TGTGCCAGCAGTGGGGCAGTAAGGCTCTATGGCTACACCTTC

clone size: -
D gene: TRBD1
V gene: TRBV5-4
J gene: TRBJ1-6
CDR3 protein: CASSPGQGNNSPLHF
CDR3 DNA: TGTGCCAGCAGCCCCGGACAGGGAAATAATTCACCCCTCCACTTT

clone size: -
D gene: TRBD1
V gene: TRBV4-1
J gene: TRBJ1-4
CDR3 protein: CASSQETGGFEKLFF
CDR3 DNA: TGCGCCAGCAGCCAAGAGACAGGGGGGTTTGAAAAACTGTTTTTT

clone size: -
D gene: -
V gene: TRBV28
J gene: TRBJ1-4
CDR3 protein: CASSRGSPNEKLFF
CDR3 DNA: TGTGCCAGCAGCCGCGGATCACCTAATGAAAAACTGTTTTTT

clone size: -
D gene: TRBD2
V gene: TRBV3-1/TRBV3-2
J gene: TRBJ2-3
CDR3 protein: CASSQGNSGRAADTQYF
CDR3 DNA: TGTGCCAGCAGCCAGGGTAATAGCGGGAGGGCCGCAGATACGCAGTATTTT

clone size: -
D gene: -
V gene: TRBV5-8
J gene: TRBJ1-5
CDR3 protein: CASSLGGRQQPQHF
CDR3 DNA: TGTGCCAGCAGCCTTGGAGGGAGACAGCAGCCCCAGCATTTT

clone size: -
D gene: TRBD2
V gene: TRBV4-1
J gene: TRBJ2-7
CDR3 protein: CASSQASGRDEQYF
CDR3 DNA: TGCGCCAGCAGCCAAGCTAGCGGGAGAGACGAGCAGTACTTC

clone size: -
D gene: TRBD1
V gene: TRBV10-3
J gene: TRBJ2-7
CDR3 protein: CAISPGQGTYEQYF
CDR3 DNA: TGTGCCATCAGTCCGGGACAGGGGACCTACGAGCAGTACTTC

clone size: -
D gene: TRBD1
V gene: TRBV9
J gene: TRBJ2-2
CDR3 protein: CASSETGVGTGELFF
CDR3 DNA: TGTGCCAGCAGCGAGACAGGGGTCGGGACCGGGGAGCTGTTTTTT

clone size: -
D gene: -
V gene: TRBV4-1
J gene: TRBJ2-7
CDR3 protein: CASSQFTSYEQYF
CDR3 DNA: TGCGCCAGCAGCCAATTCACTAGTTACGAGCAGTACTTC

clone size: -
D gene: TRBD1
V gene: TRBV10-3
J gene: TRBJ2-5
CDR3 protein: CATTGQEGETQYF
CDR3 DNA: TGTGCCACTACGGGACAGGAGGGAGAGACCCAGTACTTC

clone size: -
D gene: TRBD2
V gene: TRBV27
J gene: TRBJ2-1
CDR3 protein: CASRPELAGGYNEQFF
CDR3 DNA: TGTGCCAGCAGACCTGAACTAGCGGGAGGGTACAATGAGCAGTTCTTC

clone size: few
D gene: -
V gene: TRBV11-2
J gene: TRBJ2-7
CDR3 protein: CASSLVQGEGLFDEQYF
CDR3 DNA: TGTGCCAGCAGCTTAGTACAGGGTGAGGGTCTATTCGACGAGCAGTACTTC

clone size: -
D gene: -
V gene: TRBV7-9
J gene: TRBJ1-1
CDR3 protein: CASSSFRGNTEAFF
CDR3 DNA: TGTGCCAGCAGTTCTTTCAGAGGGAACACTGAAGCTTTCTTT

clone size: -
D gene: TRBD2
V gene: TRBV28
J gene: TRBJ2-3
CDR3 protein: CASSPGLVFDTQYF
CDR3 DNA: TGTGCCAGCAGTCCGGGACTAGTATTCGATACGCAGTATTTT

clone size: -
D gene: -
V gene: TRBV19
J gene: TRBJ2-7
CDR3 protein: CASSIAGGQPSRYF
CDR3 DNA: TGTGCCAGTAGTATAGCTGGTGGACAGCCTAGTCGGTACTTC

clone size: -
D gene: TRBD2
V gene: TRBV19
J gene: TRBJ2-1
CDR3 protein: CASTTSGYVYNEQFF
CDR3 DNA: TGTGCCAGCACGACTAGCGGGTACGTTTACAATGAGCAGTTCTTC

clone size: once
D gene: -
V gene: TRBV18
J gene: TRBJ2-3
CDR3 protein: CASSPRSGGTDTQYF
CDR3 DNA: TGTGCCAGCTCACCACGATCGGGTGGCACAGATACGCAGTATTTT

clone size: -
D gene: TRBD2
V gene: TRBV7-2
J gene: TRBJ2-7
CDR3 protein: CASSTSTGGVGEQYF
CDR3 DNA: TGTGCCAGCAGCACTTCGACGGGAGGAGTTGGCGAGCAGTACTTC